The clone carrying this T cell receptor (beta chain) was detected a few times. The antigen remains undetermined. These data belong to a study of vaccination and CD4 T cells after COVID-19. Study at large: Recovered-phase convalescent patients showed SARS-CoV-2 positivity by nasal swab PCR; nine were mild, one severe.

The assay that was used to sequence DNA from cultured CD4+ T cells was the Oncomine TCR Beta short-read assay. Each CDR3 protein is one row after TCRdb ran MiXCR on the PCR reads. The profile shows 20,000 or so distinct CDR3 sequences, more than 50% of them singletons. Study-wide results and limits: The study found that a median approximately 86% of reactive clones in convalescent patients appeared only post-vaccination.

As to treatment: roughly 10-day PBMC culture with coronavirus spike peptide pools or control peptides (ViraFEST assay). Using peptide pools, antigen-specific T cells were expanded in ViraFEST before TCRs were sequenced. The receptor was isolated from a human donor who had recovered from COVID-19. Sequencing input: CD4+ T cells from blood, cultured in vitro.

CDR3 in amino acids: CAWSPGTGGGQPQHF. Here the CDR3 DNA reads TGTGCCTGGAGTCCCGGGACAGGGGGCGGTCAGCCCCAGCATTTT. The chain recombines TRBV30 with TRBJ1-5, with 12 bases that match TRBD1. The CDR3 has 15 residues. Trimming cost V 2 bases and J 6 bases; bases outside gene matches: 5. Germline V gene data show CDR1 as GTSNPN and CDR2 as SVGIG (reference sequence).